These 10 T cell receptor beta chains originate from one sample sequenced in a study of human T cells and chemical hapten exposure. TCRdb called the RACE reads again in MiXCR, with one record for every CDR3 protein. This sample has fewer than 300,000 distinct CDR3 sequences; 8.6% occur once, and the top ten carry under 2.5%. Time point specified: pre-sensitization, week 0. Regarding treatment: therapeutic diphenylcyclopropenone sensitization with weekly scalp DPC. The sample consisted of whole blood, taken in connection with sensitization to the hapten diphenylcyclopropenone (DPC). The receptors here all came from a woman aged 35 to 49 with alopecia areata. Some clones in this sample may be carry-over from other donors' samples.

This clonotype has more than one count but fewer than ten. Relative to the germline gene, one junction end is altered; a read error may explain this. The rearrangement joins TRBV12-3 or TRBV12-4 to TRBJ2-4, with a tentative D call TRBD2 (6 bases). The CDR3 runs 13 residues. The CDR3 nucleotides read TGTGCCAGCACCCTGGGCCGGGGGACCCCGCCCAGCTTC. Translation gives CASTLGRGTPPSF.

This clonotype was detected once. This chain joins TRBV4-1 and TRBJ2-2; TRBD2 agrees at 10 bases. The V segment lost 4 bases and the J segment 2 bases; nucleotides outside the gene matches: 7. The CDR3 extends over 17 amino acids. Germline CDR1 reads MGHRA; CDR2 reads YSYEKL. CDR3 nucleotides: TGCGCCAGCAGCCCTAGCGGGAGAATTTCTAACACCGGGGAGCTGTTTTTT. Protein sequence: CASSPSGRISNTGELFF.

The CDR3 coding sequence is TGTGCCAGCAGTTTAGGAGGGACAGTTTACAATGAGCAGTTCTTC. As protein: CASSLGGTVYNEQFF. This sequence joins TRBV6-2 or TRBV6-3 and TRBJ2-1, with D perhaps matching TRBD1 (7 bases). Trimming pared 4 bases from V and 4 bases from J, leaving 14 bases between. Per germline, CDR1 MNHEY and CDR2 SVGEGT. The CDR3 extends over 15 amino acids.

There are a few counts of this clonotype. The chain employs TRBV14 and TRBJ1-2; D ambiguous. Trimming took off 3 bases at V and 8 bases at J, with 13 bases between the two ends. Germline V gene lookup returns CDR1 SGHDN and CDR2 FVKESK. This CDR3 has 13 residues. CDR3 DNA: TGTGCCAGCAGCCAGATGGGCGCCGGGGGCTACACCTTC. Its translation is CASSQMGAGGYTF.

This clonotype came up many times. The genes are TRBV6-5 and TRBJ2-7, with 10 bases aligning to TRBD2. J lost 2 bases, V lost 6 bases, and 4 bases had no gene match. The CDR3 loop spans 14 amino acids. CDR1 is MNHEY and CDR2 is SVGAGI in the germline V gene. The CDR3 spells CASRKLAGTYEQYF. DNA for the CDR3: TGTGCCAGCAGGAAACTAGCGGGAACCTACGAGCAGTACTTC.

The chain has TRBV7-3 and TRBJ1-2; no clear D. The CDR3 length is 12 residues. The V end lost 8 bases, the J end lost 1 base, and 8 bases lay between the germline ends. The germline CDR1 and CDR2 sequences are SGHTA and FQGTGA. The CDR3 bases are TGTGCCAGCTCGGGATATAACTATGGCTACACCTTC. Translating gives CASSGYNYGYTF.

This clonotype has just a few counts. This sequence joins TRBV6-5 and TRBJ1-5; tentative D call: TRBD1 (6 bases). In germline, CDR1 is MNHEY, CDR2 SVGAGI. The V end lost 5 bases, the J end lost 0 bases, and 11 bases lay between the germline ends. This CDR3 region has 15 residues. The CDR3 loop reads CASSPGQTSNQPQHF. DNA for the CDR3: TGTGCCAGCAGTCCAGGACAGACTAGCAATCAGCCCCAGCATTTT.

J is TRBJ2-3 and V is TRBV10-3, with 12 positions matching TRBD2. The CDR3 sequence is 15 residues long. In germline, CDR1 is ENHRY, CDR2 SYGVKD. The V segment lost 6 bases and the J segment 2 bases; nucleotides outside the gene matches: 3. The CDR3 bases are TGTGCCATCAGCGGACTAGCGGGATACACAGATACGCAGTATTTT. Amino acid sequence: CAISGLAGYTDTQYF.

The CDR3 DNA reads as TGTGCCAGCAGTATCTACCGAAACGGACAGGTCTACAATGAGCAGTTCTTC. This encodes CASSIYRNGQVYNEQFF. The chain links TRBV12-3 or TRBV12-4 to TRBJ2-1, with 7 bases that match TRBD1. Trimming took 5 bases from V and 3 from J; bases not matched to a gene: 13. This CDR3 contains 17 residues.

The sample holds many counts of this clonotype. This chain connects TRBV7-2 to TRBJ1-1; tentatively, D is TRBD1 (5 bases). Trimming left V 2 bases short and J 3 bases short, with 13 bases between. CDR1 is SGHTA, CDR2 FQGNSA, per germline. This CDR3 has 15 residues. CDR3 protein: CASSLSLEGYTEAFF. The CDR3 nucleotides are TGTGCCAGCAGCTTAAGTCTAGAGGGGTACACTGAAGCTTTCTTT.